These 17 T cell receptor beta chains were all obtained from the same sample, sequenced in a study of cytomegalovirus exposure and HLA in healthy donors. Assay: immunoSEQ multiplex PCR; the TCRdb copy retains only in-frame clones and omits some. Of about 65,000 clones listed, under 95% are singletons. The specimen was PBMCs. These receptors all stem from a woman under 30 in good health and CMV-seronegative.

The CDR3 region has the DNA TGTGCCAGCAGCGTAGATCGTTCTGGGACACGGAAGGATGAGCAGTTCTTC. Its translation: CASSVDRSGTRKDEQFF. The gene calls are TRBV9 and TRBJ2-1; a weak D match, TRBD1 (6 bases). This CDR3 is 17 amino acids long. The germline V gene encodes CDR1 SGDLS and CDR2 YYNGEE. Trimming left V 0 bases short and J 8 bases short, with 21 bases between. Full variable domain (outside the CDR3, taken from reference TRBV9 and TRBJ2-1): DSGVTQTPKHLITATGQRVTLRCSPRSGDLSVYWYQQSLDQGLQFLIQYYNGEERAKGNILERFSAQQFPDLHSELNLSSLELGDSALYFCASSVDRSGTRKDEQFFGPGTRLTVL.

This clone came up a few times. J is TRBJ1-6 and V is TRBV18, with a tentative D call TRBD1 (6 bases). Germline V CDR1 and CDR2: KGHSH, LQKENI. The CDR3 has 15 residues. Trimming took off 3 bases at V and 4 bases at J, with 10 bases between the two ends. CDR3: CASSPGQIYNSPLHF. The CDR3 DNA sequence: TGTGCCAGCTCACCTGGACAGATTTATAATTCACCCCTCCACTTT.

This clone has only a few counts. This chain links TRBV7-2 with TRBJ1-1; D gene uncertain. CDR1 SGHTA and CDR2 FQGNSA come from the germline V gene. The CDR3 sequence is 13 residues long. The V gene lost 4 bases and the J gene lost 8 bases, with 14 bases spanning the gap. As DNA, the CDR3 is TGTGCCAGCAGCTCGCAGCCCGGGTTCGAAGCTTTCTTT. It is translated as CASSSQPGFEAFF.

The chain recombines TRBV4-1 with TRBJ2-1; 7 bases map to TRBD1. The length of the CDR3 is 17 residues. CDR1 and CDR2 (germline): MGHRA, YSYEKL. Trimming took 2 bases from V and 0 from J; bases not matched to a gene: 7. The CDR3 region is CASSQLPTGVSYNEQFF. The CDR3 DNA reads as TGCGCCAGCAGCCAATTGCCAACAGGGGTCTCCTACAATGAGCAGTTCTTC.

This clone was counted a single time. The chain links TRBV28 to TRBJ2-2, with D unclear. Germline V gives CDR1 MDHEN, CDR2 SYDVKM. CDR3 length: 12 residues. Between the trimmed V and J ends, which lost 2 bases and 6 bases, there was a span of 4 bases. This chain's CDR3 is CASSLISGELFF. For the CDR3, the DNA is TGTGCCAGCAGTTTAATCTCCGGGGAGCTGTTTTTT.

J is TRBJ2-7 and V is TRBV18; 10 nucleotides align to TRBD2. The CDR3 totals 13 residues. V gave up 6 bases and J gave up 7 bases; unmatched junction bases: 6. Germline V CDR1 and CDR2: KGHSH, LQKENI. The CDR3 coding sequence is TGTGCCAGCTCGCCTAGCGGGAGTGGAGAGCAGTACTTC. It codes for CASSPSGSGEQYF.

The genes are TRBV28 and TRBJ1-3, with D possibly being TRBD1 (5 bases). The V end lost 7 bases, the J end lost 7 bases, and 20 bases lay between the germline ends. The CDR3 totals 15 residues. CDR1 and CDR2 from the germline V gene are MDHEN and SYDVKM. The CDR3 loop is CASTGIRELENTIYF. DNA for the CDR3: TGTGCCAGCACCGGAATCAGGGAATTGGAGAACACCATATATTTT. Filled out from reference TRBV28 and TRBJ1-3, the complete variable domain reads DVKVTQSSRYLVKRTGEKVFLECVQDMDHENMFWYRQDPGLGLRLIYFSYDVKMKEKGDIPEGYSVSREKKERFSLILESASTNQTSMYLCASTGIRELENTIYFGEGSWLTVV.

The chain carries TRBV13 and TRBJ1-1, with 9 bases lining up with TRBD1. The CDR3 consists of 12 residues. V trimming: 5 bases; J trimming: 8 bases; junction bases outside the gene matches: 3. The V gene's germline CDR1 is PRHDT and CDR2 FYEKMQ (reference sequence). In nucleotides, the CDR3 is TGTGCCAGCAGCCCACAGGGGGCGGAAGCTTTCTTT. Translating gives CASSPQGAEAFF.

The rearrangement links TRBV10-3 to TRBJ2-5, with D possibly being TRBD2 (6 bases). The CDR3 spans 15 residues. The germline gives CDR1 ENHRY, CDR2 SYGVKD. The V gene lost 0 bases and the J gene lost 2 bases, with 10 bases spanning the gap. The DNA of the CDR3 is TGTGCCATCAGTGAGTCGGCGGGGCCTCAAGAGACCCAGTACTTC. Translated: CAISESAGPQETQYF.

The CDR3 loop reads CAISPGTGRGDQPQHF. CDR3 sequence (DNA): TGTGCCATCAGTCCCGGGACAGGTAGGGGGGATCAGCCCCAGCATTTT. This chain uses TRBV10-3 with TRBJ1-5; 8 bases line up with TRBD1. Germline CDR1 reads ENHRY; CDR2 reads SYGVKD. J gave up 5 bases and V 5 bases, and 11 bases lay outside the gene matches. This CDR3 is built from 16 residues.

CDR3 in amino acids: CASTLHPPEQFF. CDR3 coding DNA: TGTGCCAGCACCTTACATCCCCCTGAGCAGTTCTTC. The J gene is TRBJ2-1, the V gene TRBV5-5; D is undetermined. V was clipped by 6 bases and J by 9 bases, with 13 bases between them. Germline CDR1 and CDR2: SGHKS and YYEKEE (reference sequence). The CDR3 totals 12 residues.

The J gene is TRBJ2-5, the V gene TRBV5-1; D is perhaps TRBD2 (5 bases). V gave up 5 bases and J gave up 9 bases, with 23 bases separating them. This CDR3 comprises 15 residues. The germline gives CDR1 SGHRS, CDR2 YFSETQ. CDR3 loop: CASRLYWTPFIPQYF. The CDR3, as DNA: TGCGCCAGCAGATTATATTGGACTCCCTTTATTCCCCAGTACTTC. Combining the CDR3 with reference TRBV5-1 and TRBJ2-5 gives the whole variable domain KAGVTQTPRYLIKTRGQQVTLSCSPISGHRSVSWYQQTPGQGLQFLFEYFSETQRNKGNFPGRFSGRQFSNSRSEMNVSTLELGDSALYLCASRLYWTPFIPQYFGPGTRLLVL.

The chain couples TRBV25-1 to TRBJ2-2, with D possibly TRBD1 on 7 matching bases. The V and J ends lost 0 bases and 5 bases respectively, with 16 bases between them. The CDR3 consists of 17 residues. Germline CDR1 MGHDK, CDR2 SYGVNS. The CDR3 DNA sequence: TGTGCCAGCAGTGAATATGGGCGGCAGGGGGGAACCGGGGAGCTGTTTTTT. Translating it yields CASSEYGRQGGTGELFF.

Comment on this clone: This specimen includes other DNA sequences encoding the same CDR3. This chain joins TRBV6-1 and TRBJ2-3; 10 bases match TRBD2. Germline trimming cut 5 bases from V and 3 bases from J; bases unmatched to any gene: 5. Looked up from germline, CDR1 is MNHNS and CDR2 is SASEGT. The CDR3 consists of 15 residues. CDR3 sequence (DNA): TGTGCCAGCAGTCCCCTAGCGGGGGAAACAGATACGCAGTATTTT. Protein product: CASSPLAGETDTQYF.

The chain combines TRBV6-5 with TRBJ1-3; D gene uncertain. Germline CDR1 and CDR2: MNHEY and SVGAGI. This CDR3 has 14 residues. V shed 4 bases and J shed 2 bases, with 9 bases lying between them. The CDR3 sequence: CASSSSPAGNTIYF. CDR3 in DNA: TGTGCCAGCAGTTCCTCACCAGCTGGAAACACCATATATTTT.

The chain carries TRBV6-5 and TRBJ1-1; D not resolved. The V gene's germline CDR1 is MNHEY and CDR2 SVGAGI. This CDR3 comprises 15 residues. V was clipped by 8 bases and J by 1 base, with 17 bases between them. The CDR3 is CASCPGVRSNTEAFF. The CDR3 region has the DNA TGTGCCAGCTGCCCCGGGGTTCGATCGAACACTGAAGCTTTCTTT.

The chain uses TRBV5-1 and TRBJ1-4; the match to TRBD1 covers 8 bases. The V gene end was trimmed by 0 bases and the J gene end by 7 bases; junction bases not matched to a gene: 11. From germline, CDR1 is SGHRS and CDR2 YFSETQ. This CDR3 comprises 17 residues. The CDR3 region has the DNA TGCGCCAGCAGCTTGGGGCTGCAGGGGGCTTCTAGTGAAAAACTGTTTTTT. Amino acid sequence: CASSLGLQGASSEKLFF.